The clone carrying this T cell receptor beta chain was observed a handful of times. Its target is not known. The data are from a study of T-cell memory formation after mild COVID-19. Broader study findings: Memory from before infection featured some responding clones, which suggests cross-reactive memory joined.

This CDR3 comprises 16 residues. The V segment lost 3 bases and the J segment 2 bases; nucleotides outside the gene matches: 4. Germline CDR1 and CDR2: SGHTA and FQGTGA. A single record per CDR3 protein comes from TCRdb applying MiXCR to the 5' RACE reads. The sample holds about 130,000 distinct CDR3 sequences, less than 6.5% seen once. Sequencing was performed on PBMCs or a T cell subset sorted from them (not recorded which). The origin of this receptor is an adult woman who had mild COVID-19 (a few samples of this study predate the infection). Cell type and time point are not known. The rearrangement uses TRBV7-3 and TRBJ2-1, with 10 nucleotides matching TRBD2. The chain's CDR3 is CASSFTGTSAYNEQFF. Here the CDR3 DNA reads TGTGCCAGCAGCTTTACCGGGACTAGCGCCTACAATGAGCAGTTCTTC.